The 3 T cell receptor beta chains listed next were all sequenced from one sample in a study of T-cell reconstitution after alpha-beta-depleted transplantation in children. The library targeted TCRbeta and was prepared with unique molecular identifiers. From the PCR reads, TCRdb called clonotypes with MiXCR, one entry per CDR3 protein. The sample holds 400,000 to 450,000 distinct CDR3 sequences, 43% seen once. Sample: PBMCs, taken before TCRalphabeta/CD19-depleted stem cell transplant. These receptors originate from a girl aged 2-15 years with aplastic anemia, due to receive a stem cell transplant.

The chain is built from TRBV5-1 and TRBJ2-2; possible D gene TRBD1, 6 bases. The CDR3 runs 15 residues. Deletions cut 3 bases from V and 4 bases from J, with 13 bases between. The germline CDR1 and CDR2 sequences are SGHRS and YFSETQ. The CDR3: CASSYRESPTGELFF. The CDR3 nucleotides are TGCGCCAGCAGCTACAGGGAGTCCCCCACCGGGGAGCTGTTTTTT.

Ten or more counts support this clonotype. The chain couples TRBV7-8 to TRBJ2-5, with TRBD1 matching over 8 bases. The CDR3 runs 14 residues. V was pared by 5 bases and J by 5 bases, with 7 bases of the junction left unmatched. Germline V lookup: CDR1 SGHVS, CDR2 FQNEAQ. The CDR3 region is CASSPTGGTETQYF. The CDR3 DNA is TGTGCCAGCAGCCCTACAGGGGGGACGGAGACCCAGTACTTC.

This clonotype has a count of ten or more. V gene TRBV7-2 combines with J gene TRBJ2-5; TRBD1 aligns across 9 bases. CDR3 length: 15 amino acids. The junction had 7 bases not matched to a gene; V was cut back by 5 bases and J by 3 bases. In germline, CDR1 is SGHTA, CDR2 FQGNSA. For the CDR3, the DNA is TGTGCCAGCAGCCACGGACAGGGGAAGGAAGAGACCCAGTACTTC. This translates into CASSHGQGKEETQYF.